This T cell receptor beta chain emerged from a study of cytotoxic CD8 clonotypes in ibrutinib-treated CLL. Study as a whole: Partial responses numbered approximately 24 and complete responses 2; after a median about 72 months, roughly 15 stayed remitted and 12 progressed.

Sequencing used immunoSEQ multiplex PCR; TCRdb keeps in-frame clones, though not all of them. This table holds about 16,000 clones, around 63% found once. Overall study findings and caveats: Clonality went up at ibrutinib response and then declined back toward baseline at progression. Public clonotypes showed up rarely, and on treatment they shrank or held steady.

Remarks on this clone: Its specificity is unknown.

Deletions cut 0 bases from V and 3 bases from J, with 11 bases between. The CDR3 is 15 residues long. Germline CDR1 and CDR2: MNHNY and SVGAGI (reference sequence). This clonotype originated in a human donor with chronic lymphocytic leukemia. V usage is TRBV6-6 and J usage is TRBJ1-1; D gene ambiguous. The source material was PBMCs, sampled before ibrutinib treatment. CDR3 coding DNA: TGTGCCAGCAGTTACTCCGGTGGGCATTACACTGAAGCTTTCTTT. As protein: CASSYSGGHYTEAFF.